This is a list of T cell receptor beta chains from one sample in a study of blood T cells in healthy people across ages. TCRdb ran MiXCR on the 5' RACE reads and lists one entry per CDR3 protein. The table lists 780,000 or so distinct CDR3 sequences, roughly three fifths of them singletons, with 20% to 30% in the top ten. The sample consisted of blood. These receptors originate from a middle-aged man in good health. The CDR3 runs from the conserved cysteine through the conserved F or W. D genes are given only for firm matches. Clone size appears in some rows only: once, few, many, or a class for an expanded clone.

D gene	V gene	clone size	J gene	CDR3 DNA	CDR3 protein
NA	TRBV14	few	TRBJ1-2	TGTGCCAGCAGCCAAGATCGCGGAAATAACTATGGCTACACCTTC	CASSQDRGNNYGYTF
NA	TRBV9	NA	TRBJ1-5	TGTGCCAGCAGCGTGGGGGGGTCGGGACAGCCCCAGCATTTT	CASSVGGSGQPQHF
NA	TRBV7-8	NA	TRBJ2-4	TGTGCCAGCAGCGGGGGGCGCCTCCTAGCCAAAAACATTCAGTACTTC	CASSGGRLLAKNIQYF
NA	TRBV24-1	NA	TRBJ1-2	TGTGCCACCAGTGTAGCCGGAGGAAACTATGGCTACACCTTC	CATSVAGGNYGYTF
NA	TRBV20-1	NA	TRBJ2-5	TGCAGTGCTGGAACGATCGAGGAGACCCAGTACTTC	CSAGTIEETQYF
NA	TRBV20-1	many	TRBJ2-5	TGCAGTGCTATATTTCAGCAGCGCCAAGAGACCCAGTACTTC	CSAIFQQRQETQYF
NA	TRBV20-1	few	TRBJ2-1	TGCAGTGCTAGACTTCCGGAAAGCGTAGTGAACAATGAGCAGTTCTTC	CSARLPESVVNNEQFF
TRBD2	TRBV7-2	few	TRBJ2-7	TGTGCCAGCAGGGTTACCGTCGGGACTAGTGCCTACGAGCAGTACTTC	CASRVTVGTSAYEQYF
TRBD1	TRBV6-6	NA	TRBJ1-1	TGTGCCAGCCTTTCAGGGGGCGCCGACACTGAAGCTTTCTTT	CASLSGGADTEAFF
TRBD1	TRBV28	NA	TRBJ2-7	TGTGCCAGCAGTATAACAGGGGACAATGAGCAGTACTTC	CASSITGDNEQYF
NA	TRBV7-2	many	TRBJ2-7	TGTGCCAGCAGCTTGACGGTTACCTACGAGCAGTACTTC	CASSLTVTYEQYF
NA	TRBV12-3/TRBV12-4	NA	TRBJ2-7	TGTGCCAGCCGCGTGTTAAGCGGGGACAGCTCCTACGAGCAGTACTTC	CASRVLSGDSSYEQYF
TRBD1	TRBV5-5	NA	TRBJ2-7	TGTGCCAGCAGCGGTTTAGACAGGGCGGGTCCGGGATACGAGCAGTACTTC	CASSGLDRAGPGYEQYF
NA	TRBV6-1	NA	TRBJ2-7	TGTGCCAGCAGTGCGTCCGGGACGGAGAGCTGCGAGCAGTACTTC	CASSASGTESCEQYF
TRBD2	TRBV12-3/TRBV12-4	NA	TRBJ2-5	TGTGCCAGTAGTTTTGGTCGTGGGAGCGGGGGTCGGGAGACCCAGTACTTC	CASSFGRGSGGRETQYF
NA	TRBV7-6	NA	TRBJ2-5	TGTGCCAGCAGCTTAAAGGTCAGGGAGTACCAAGAGACCCAGTACTTC	CASSLKVREYQETQYF
NA	TRBV7-7	few	TRBJ2-6	TGTGCCACCGGGGTGGTGGGACGAGAATCTGGGGCCAACGTCCTGACTTTC	CATGVVGRESGANVLTF
TRBD2	TRBV6-2/TRBV6-3	NA	TRBJ2-1	TGTGCCAGCAGTTACTCGGGGAGGGCCGTTGTGCACAATGAGCAGTTCTTC	CASSYSGRAVVHNEQFF
TRBD2	TRBV5-1	NA	TRBJ2-3	TGCGCCAGCAGCGGAGGCGGGGGGACCTCCACAGATACGCAGTATTTT	CASSGGGGTSTDTQYF
NA	TRBV7-2	NA	TRBJ2-1	TGTGCCAGCAGCTTAGAGTCGCTAAGACAGGCTAACAATGAGCAGTTCTTC	CASSLESLRQANNEQFF
NA	TRBV6-2/TRBV6-3	NA	TRBJ2-1	TGTGCCAGCAGTTTGGCGGGGCCCAGTGAGCAGTTCTTC	CASSLAGPSEQFF
NA	TRBV9	once	TRBJ1-1	TGTGCCAGCAGCGTAGGGTCGGGTTGGACTGAAGCTTTCTTT	CASSVGSGWTEAFF
NA	TRBV5-1	NA	TRBJ2-7	TGCGCCAGCAGCTTGGAAGGCAGGGGTAGACACGAGCAGTACTTC	CASSLEGRGRHEQYF
NA	TRBV7-7	NA	TRBJ2-3	TGTGCTAGCAGCGTGGGCAACACAGATACGCAGTATTTT	CASSVGNTDTQYF
NA	TRBV28	few	TRBJ2-7	TGTGCCAGCAGTTTATCAGTCTTCCTCGAGCAGTACTTC	CASSLSVFLEQYF
TRBD2	TRBV13	NA	TRBJ2-5	TGTGCCACCACGACCGGGACTAGAAGGTTCGGTCCGGACAATGAGCAGTACTTC	CATTTGTRRFGPDNEQYF
TRBD2	TRBV27	few	TRBJ2-1	TGTGCCAGCAGTTTCCGGACTAGCGGGAGATCTCAGGATGAGCAGTTCTTC	CASSFRTSGRSQDEQFF
NA	TRBV6-1	NA	TRBJ2-5	TGTGCCAGCAGTGTAATTAAAGGAGGAGAGACCCAGTACTTC	CASSVIKGGETQYF
NA	TRBV6-5	NA	TRBJ2-5	TGTGCCAGCAGTTCGACTCAGAGGAGAGAGACCCAGTACTTC	CASSSTQRRETQYF
TRBD1	TRBV28	NA	TRBJ1-4	TGTGCCAGCAGTTCGACAGGGCTAAATGAAAAACTGTTTTTT	CASSSTGLNEKLFF
NA	TRBV2	NA	TRBJ1-2	TGTGCCAGCAGTGATGGCAAATGGAACTATGGCTACACCTTC	CASSDGKWNYGYTF
NA	TRBV5-1	NA	TRBJ1-6	TGCGCCAGCAGCTTGGGCCTCCAAAAGGAATCACCCCTCCACTTT	CASSLGLQKESPLHF
TRBD1	TRBV3-1	NA	TRBJ2-7	TGTGCCAGCAGCCAACGTTTCGGGACAGGGGGTTTCGTCGAGCAGTACTTC	CASSQRFGTGGFVEQYF
NA	TRBV6-2/TRBV6-3	once	TRBJ1-1	TGTGCCAGCAAAAATCAGGGTACTGAAGCTTTCTTT	CASKNQGTEAFF
NA	TRBV11-3	few	TRBJ2-1	TGTGCCAGCAGCTCCGTAGGGGGGGGCTCCTACAATGAGCAGTTCTTC	CASSSVGGGSYNEQFF
TRBD1	TRBV18	NA	TRBJ1-2	TGTGCCAGCTCAGAGGGACAGAAGTATGGCTACACCTTC	CASSEGQKYGYTF
NA	TRBV29-1	few	TRBJ2-3	TGCAGCGTTGAGACCACAGATACGCAGTATTTT	CSVETTDTQYF
NA	TRBV6-6	NA	TRBJ2-7	TGTGCCAGCATTCTTACAGGGCGCTCCTACGAGCAGTACTTC	CASILTGRSYEQYF
NA	TRBV27	NA	TRBJ2-5	TGTGCCAGCAAATTCTACGGGGGCATCGAGACCCAGTACTTC	CASKFYGGIETQYF
NA	TRBV24-1	few	TRBJ2-3	TGTGCCACCTCGACCTTGAGTACGCAGTATTTT	CATSTLSTQYF
NA	TRBV14	once	TRBJ2-5	TGTGCCAGCAGCCAAGATATTCCGGGTGCGGGGGAGACCCAGTACTTC	CASSQDIPGAGETQYF
TRBD1	TRBV11-2	few	TRBJ2-5	TGTGCCAGCAGCTTCGCGACAGGGAAGTCGGAGACCCAGTACTTC	CASSFATGKSETQYF
TRBD1	TRBV12-3/TRBV12-4	NA	TRBJ1-2	TGTGCCATCAATACAGGGGCTAACTATGGCTACACCTTC	CAINTGANYGYTF
NA	TRBV6-1	NA	TRBJ2-4	TGTGCCACGAGCAGGGAAGCCAAAAACATTCAGTACTTC	CATSREAKNIQYF
NA	TRBV6-6	NA	TRBJ1-4	TGTGCCAGCAGAAAGGATCGGGTGGCGGGTGAAAAACTGTTTTTT	CASRKDRVAGEKLFF
TRBD2	TRBV11-2	NA	TRBJ2-1	TGTGCCAGCACCCGACTAGCGGGAGGTCGGGATGAGCAGTTCTTC	CASTRLAGGRDEQFF
NA	TRBV30	NA	TRBJ1-6	TGTGCCTGGACCTACAGGGAGGCCGGCCCCCTCCACTTT	CAWTYREAGPLHF
TRBD2	TRBV7-2	NA	TRBJ2-5	TGTGCCAGCAGCTTAAGTTGGCGGGGGTCGGAGACCCAGTACTTC	CASSLSWRGSETQYF
NA	TRBV12-3/TRBV12-4	NA	TRBJ2-5	TGTGCCAGCAGTTTCAGGCAGGGGTTTGTGGATGAGCAGTACTTC	CASSFRQGFVDEQYF
NA	TRBV6-6	few	TRBJ1-6	TGTGCCTCCCTCAGGGGTAATGATAATTCACCCCTCCACTTT	CASLRGNDNSPLHF
NA	TRBV9	NA	TRBJ2-6	TGTGCCAGCAGCTCAAGCCCAAGGGCCAACGTCCTGACTTTC	CASSSSPRANVLTF
TRBD2	TRBV7-2	NA	TRBJ2-1	TGTGCCAGCAGCTTGGTGGTTGGTGCGGGGGGGCGCTACAATGAGCAGTTCTTC	CASSLVVGAGGRYNEQFF